The subject of this entry is one T cell receptor (beta chain). Which antigen it targets is not known. Base qualities were left out, and no much larger clone turns up one base away. The sample comes from a study of control samples from healthy donors and cancer patients (TCRdb year 2020). Libraries were constructed by the immunoSEQ multiplex PCR assay. The immuneACCESS repertoire file appears here via TCRdb, limited to in-frame rearrangements. These files lack a portion of the clones; in checked studies, under half of the deficit traces to unresolved V genes, and the cause of the others is not known. This sample is represented by about 38,000 clones; around 83% of them were singletons. The ten largest make up about 22% of the sample. The junction shows trimming of 6 bases on V and 2 bases on J, plus 13 bases between the germline ends. The germline V gene (reference sequence) specifies LGHDT as CDR1 and YNNKEL as CDR2. The CDR3 holds 15 amino acids from the cysteine to the phenylalanine. The read is trimmed to its CDR3 DNA, 45 bases read in frame from base 1.

The clonotype was recovered from a woman in her sixties with lung cancer. The chain uses TRBV3-1 (or the pseudogene TRBV3-2) and TRBJ1-4, and TRBD1 may be the D gene, going by 6 matching bases. Sequenced input: PBMCs. For the CDR3, the sequence is CASRNGQGTNEKLFF. The DNA reads TGTGCCAGCAGAAACGGGCAGGGGACTAATGAAAAACTGTTTTTT.